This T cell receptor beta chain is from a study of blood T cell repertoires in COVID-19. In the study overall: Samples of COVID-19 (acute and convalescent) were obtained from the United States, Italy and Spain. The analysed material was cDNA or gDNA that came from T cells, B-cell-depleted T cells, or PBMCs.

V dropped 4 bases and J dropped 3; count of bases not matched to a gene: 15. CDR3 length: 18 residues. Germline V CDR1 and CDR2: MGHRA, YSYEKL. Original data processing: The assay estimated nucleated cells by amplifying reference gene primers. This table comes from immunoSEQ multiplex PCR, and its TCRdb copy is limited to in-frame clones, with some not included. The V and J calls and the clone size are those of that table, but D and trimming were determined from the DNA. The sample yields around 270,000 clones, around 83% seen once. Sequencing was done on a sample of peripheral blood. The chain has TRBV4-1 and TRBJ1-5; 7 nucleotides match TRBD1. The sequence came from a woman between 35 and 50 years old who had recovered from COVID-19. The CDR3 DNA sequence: TGCGCCAGCAGCCGAAAATTCACCCGGGACAGCCTCAATCAGCCCCAGCATTTT. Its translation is CASSRKFTRDSLNQPQHF.